What follows is one TCR beta chain and its context. Its antigen is not identified. Thyroid surgery took place with no prior treatment in any patient. The data derive from a study of metastatic and nonmetastatic thyroid tumors. Whole-study context: A comparison of repertoires was made across blood and tumor or nodule tissue from malignant and benign thyroid patients. Study-level points and caveats: Malignant tumors reportedly showed significantly higher TCR beta diversity than benign nodules in both blood and tumor.

The CDR3 consists of 17 residues. Trimming removed 6 bases from V and 10 bases from J; junction bases left unmatched: 20. Germline values: CDR1 SGHAT, CDR2 FQDESV (reference sequence). How the authors handled the data: A classifier for distant metastasis in papillary thyroid cancer was constructed using CDR3 differences observed across clinicopathological groups. TCRdb re-called the PCR reads through MiXCR. V and J calls and clone size were set by TCRdb, not the authors. The sample records about 6,000 clones, 25% to 30% being singletons. Sequencing was done on a sample of adjacent normal tissue. This TCR was recovered from a female donor with papillary thyroid cancer or a benign thyroid nodule (not recorded which). Some clones in this sample may be carry-over from other donors' samples. V is TRBV11-1 and J is TRBJ2-1; 8 bases are a match to TRBD2. CDR3 in DNA: TGTGCCAGCAGACTTAGCGGGACCGGCCTTATCGTGGAGGAGCAGTTCTTC. It yields the protein CASRLSGTGLIVEEQFF.